The 26 T cell receptor beta chains given below trace back to one sample, sequenced in a study of blood T cells in healthy people across ages. For the second PCR, which ran for about 7 to 11 cycles, a sample-barcoded 5' primer and a J-beta primer mix were used. TCRdb reanalysed the 5' RACE reads using MiXCR and keeps one entry per CDR3 protein. Of a few hundred thousand distinct CDR3 sequences listed, 52% are singletons. What was sequenced was blood. The receptors shown here come from a man in his sixties in good health.

The CDR3 loop reads CASSFGRTSYNEQFF. CDR3 nucleotides: TGTGCCAGCAGTTTCGGGCGGACCTCCTACAATGAGCAGTTCTTC. The gene calls are TRBV6-1 and TRBJ2-1; D gene unclear. The V end was cut by 5 bases, the J end by 0 bases, with 11 bases between. The CDR3 covers 15 residues. Germline V CDR1 and CDR2: MNHNS, SASEGT.

This clonotype was observed a few times. The gene calls are TRBV7-2 and TRBJ2-5; 10 bases are a match to TRBD2. This CDR3 contains 16 residues. CDR1 is SGHTA, CDR2 FQGNSA, per germline. V gave up 0 bases and J gave up 0 bases; unmatched junction bases: 1. CDR3 sequence reads: CASSLASGRYQETQYF. The CDR3 coding sequence is TGTGCCAGCAGCTTAGCTAGCGGGAGGTACCAAGAGACCCAGTACTTC.

This chain connects TRBV20-1 to TRBJ2-5, with TRBD2 matching 14 bases. Trimming took 6 bases from V and 4 from J; bases not matched to a gene: 7. The CDR3 sequence is 15 residues long. Germline CDR1 reads DFQATT; CDR2 reads SNEGSKA (reference sequence). CDR3 nucleotides: TGCAGTGCCACGGGGACTAGCGGGGGAGTAGAGACCCAGTACTTC. Amino acids: CSATGTSGGVETQYF.

This clonotype has a handful of counts. The CDR3 DNA sequence: TGTGCCAGCAGCTGGGGGACCCTCCCCGGGAACATTCAGTACTTC. The encoded protein is CASSWGTLPGNIQYF. The chain is built from TRBV27 and TRBJ2-4; D possibly uses TRBD1 or TRBD2 (5 bases each). The CDR3 covers 15 residues. Trimming left V 6 bases short and J 7 bases short, with 19 bases between. The germline CDR1 and CDR2 sequences are MNHEY and SMNVEV (reference sequence).

In this sample, this clonotype turned up many times. The chain has TRBV20-1 and TRBJ2-1; 15 bases line up with TRBD2. From germline, CDR1 is DFQATT and CDR2 SNEGSKA (reference sequence). The CDR3 sequence is 19 residues long. With V trimmed by 0 bases and J by 6 bases, 12 bases remained unmatched. The CDR3 sequence: CSARDRRTSGRAIGNEQFF. CDR3 sequence (DNA): TGCAGTGCTAGAGATCGCAGGACTAGCGGGAGGGCCATAGGCAATGAGCAGTTCTTC.

The chain joins TRBV12-3 or TRBV12-4 to TRBJ2-2, with D possibly being TRBD1 (6 bases). This CDR3 contains 14 residues. Deletions cut 5 bases from V and 1 base from J, with 8 bases between. CDR3 nucleotide sequence: TGTGCCAGCAGTCGGACAGTGAACACCGGGGAGCTGTTTTTT. It is translated as CASSRTVNTGELFF.

On this clonotype: A junction end diverges from the germline sequence, so it may reflect a read error. This chain uses TRBV6-5 with TRBJ2-1, with 11 bases fitting TRBD1. This CDR3 spans 15 amino acids. Per the germline V gene, CDR1 is MNHEY and CDR2 is SVGAGI. The CDR3 DNA follows: TGTGCCGGCAGTACACTGGACAGGGGGCACGGTGAGCAGTTCTTC. Protein product: CAGSTLDRGHGEQFF.

The genes are TRBV29-1 and TRBJ2-3; TRBD1 matches 7 bases. Germline V gene sequence: CDR1 SQVTM, CDR2 ANQGSEA. The CDR3 is made up of 14 amino acids. The V segment lost 4 bases and the J segment 6 bases; nucleotides outside the gene matches: 10. The CDR3 loop is CSVARQGVSDTQYF. In DNA form, the CDR3 reads TGCAGCGTTGCAAGACAGGGAGTGTCGGATACGCAGTATTTT.

The chain has TRBV20-1 and TRBJ2-5; 12 bases are a match to TRBD2. Germline assignment: CDR1 DFQATT and CDR2 SNEGSKA (reference sequence). The CDR3 runs 19 residues. Trimming at V came to 0 bases and at J to 2 bases, leaving 13 bases not matched to a gene. Here the CDR3 DNA reads TGCAGTGCTAGAGATTCGGCTAGCGGGAGGGCCTGGGGTCAAGAGACCCAGTACTTC. Translating it yields CSARDSASGRAWGQETQYF.

This clonotype has a handful of counts. The chain joins TRBV12-3 or TRBV12-4 to TRBJ2-1; 10 bases are a match to TRBD1. The CDR3 extends over 15 amino acids. V dropped 4 bases and J dropped 2; count of bases not matched to a gene: 2. The CDR3 nucleotides are TGTGCCAGCAGTTCCGGGACAGGGGCCTACAATGAGCAGTTCTTC. It codes for CASSSGTGAYNEQFF.

This rearrangement joins TRBV5-1 to TRBJ2-3; weak D call: TRBD1 (6 bases). The germline CDR1 and CDR2 sequences are SGHRS and YFSETQ. Trimming removed 5 bases at V and 3 bases at J, with 13 bases between. The length of the CDR3 is 14 residues. The DNA for the CDR3 is TGCGCCAGCAGACAGGGCCCCCCGACAGATACGCAGTATTTT. This codes for CASRQGPPTDTQYF.

Details on this clonotype: A read error may be the cause here, since a much bigger clone is one base away. This chain uses TRBV5-4 with TRBJ2-5; the D gene is possibly TRBD2 (6 bases). The germline V and J ends were trimmed by 0 bases and 3 bases, with 9 bases remaining between them. CDR3 size: 14 residues. From germline, CDR1 is SGHNT and CDR2 YYREEE (reference sequence). In DNA, the CDR3 is TGTGCCAGCAGCTTGGCTGAGCGGGAAGAGACCCAGTACTTC. It specifies CASSLAEREETQYF.

V and J are TRBV29-1 and TRBJ1-5; TRBD1 might be the D (6 bases). Germline CDR1 and CDR2: SQVTM and ANQGSEA. This CDR3 has 14 residues. Between the trimmed V and J ends, which lost 3 bases and 2 bases, there was a span of 11 bases. Here the CDR3 reads CSVDGGGGNQPQHF. Here the CDR3 DNA reads TGCAGCGTTGACGGTGGGGGCGGCAATCAGCCCCAGCATTTT.

The J gene is TRBJ2-1, the V gene TRBV20-1; 11 bases agree with TRBD2. Trimming cost V 6 bases and J 2 bases; bases outside gene matches: 21. Germline CDR1 reads DFQATT; CDR2 reads SNEGSKA (reference sequence). CDR3 size: 20 residues. The CDR3 DNA reads TGCAGTGCCGATAAGGGGTTGGGTACTAGCGGGAGAGGCACCTACAATGAGCAGTTCTTC. Translating gives CSADKGLGTSGRGTYNEQFF.

The genes are TRBV5-1 and TRBJ2-3; TRBD2 is a possible D gene (5 bases). The V end lost 5 bases, the J end lost 0 bases, and 16 bases lay between the germline ends. The CDR3 totals 16 residues. Germline-derived CDR1 and CDR2 are SGHRS and YFSETQ. CDR3: CASSFRGPSSTDTQYF. In DNA, the CDR3 is TGCGCCAGCAGTTTCCGGGGTCCCTCTAGCACAGATACGCAGTATTTT.

The chain combines TRBV20-1 with TRBJ1-2; possible D gene TRBD1, 5 bases. The V gene lost 5 bases and the J gene lost 7 bases, with 20 bases spanning the gap. The CDR3 length is 14 residues. Germline loops: CDR1 DFQATT, CDR2 SNEGSKA (reference sequence). The CDR3 spells CSALDARGRGGYTF. The CDR3 bases are TGCAGTGCTCTAGATGCGAGGGGAAGGGGTGGCTACACCTTC.

This clonotype was seen more than once but under ten times. This chain connects TRBV21-1 to TRBJ2-1; the DNA was not compared with TRBD2, the D call given in the table. TRBV21-1 is classified as a pseudogene. The CDR3 length is 16 residues. CDR3 sequence (DNA): TGTGCCAGCAGCAAACGGGCTAGCGGCTCCTACAATGAGCAGTTCTTC. Translated, it gives CASSKRASGSYNEQFF.

The chain carries TRBV7-2 and TRBJ2-1; 11 nucleotides agree with TRBD2. V lost 2 bases, J lost 1 base, and 10 bases stayed unmatched. The germline CDR1 and CDR2 sequences are SGHTA and FQGNSA. This CDR3 has 19 amino acids. This CDR3 reads CASSLKLAGAAGSYNEQFF. The CDR3, as DNA: TGTGCCAGCAGCTTAAAACTAGCGGGAGCTGCAGGGTCCTACAATGAGCAGTTCTTC.

The CDR3 bases are TGCAGCGTTGTGGTGGCAGGATACACAGATACGCAGTATTTT. Protein sequence: CSVVVAGYTDTQYF. The rearrangement links TRBV29-1 to TRBJ2-3; D is unresolved. CDR1 SQVTM and CDR2 ANQGSEA come from the germline V gene. The V gene lost 4 bases and the J gene lost 2 bases, with 13 bases spanning the gap. The CDR3 contains 14 residues.

CDR3 sequence (DNA): TGTGCCAGCAAGAGGCATAGCGCAGATACGCAGTATTTT. It codes for CASKRHSADTQYF. V usage is TRBV28 and J usage is TRBJ2-3; D is perhaps TRBD2 (5 bases). Germline CDR1 and CDR2: MDHEN and SYDVKM. V shed 7 bases and J shed 4 bases, with 12 bases lying between them. CDR3 length: 13 amino acids. The full variable domain, its missing parts supplied by reference TRBV28 and TRBJ2-3, is DVKVTQSSRYLVKRTGEKVFLECVQDMDHENMFWYRQDPGLGLRLIYFSYDVKMKEKGDIPEGYSVSREKKERFSLILESASTNQTSMYLCASKRHSADTQYFGPGTRLTVL.

The V and J genes are TRBV6-2 or TRBV6-3 and TRBJ2-5, with 9 bases identical to TRBD1. CDR3 length: 15 amino acids. Germline V gene lookup returns CDR1 MNHEY and CDR2 SVGEGT. J was trimmed by 4 bases and V by 4 bases; bases with no gene match: 7. The CDR3 nucleotides are TGTGCCAGCAGTTCTACCGGGACAGGGACAGAGACCCAGTACTTC. Protein: CASSSTGTGTETQYF.

This clonotype has only a few counts. The chain carries TRBV20-1 and TRBJ2-5; D gene ambiguous. The CDR3 totals 14 residues. V dropped 6 bases and J dropped 5 bases, with 19 bases sitting between them. Germline values: CDR1 DFQATT, CDR2 SNEGSKA (reference sequence). Here the CDR3 DNA reads TGCAGTGCAAATCGGGCCTTAGAGGAGGAGACCCAGTACTTC. Amino acids: CSANRALEEETQYF.

This clonotype has a handful of counts. The rearrangement links TRBV11-2 to TRBJ2-5; 10 bases are a match to TRBD2. With V trimmed by 5 bases and J by 6 bases, 15 bases remained unmatched. The CDR3 contains 17 residues. CDR1 SGHAT and CDR2 FQNNGV come from the germline V gene. Written as DNA, the CDR3 is TGTGCCAGCAGCCCACAAAGCGGGGGGGCCGGTGGGAAGACCCAGTACTTC. Its translation: CASSPQSGGAGGKTQYF.

This sequence joins TRBV27 and TRBJ1-2; weak D call: TRBD1 (5 bases). This CDR3 spans 15 amino acids. Per germline, CDR1 MNHEY and CDR2 SMNVEV (reference sequence). V was trimmed by 6 bases and J by 0 bases, leaving 14 bases between them. In DNA, the CDR3 is TGTGCCAGCAGCGGGGGGGGGACGGCTAACTATGGCTACACCTTC. Translating gives CASSGGGTANYGYTF.

This clonotype was detected many times. J is TRBJ2-5 and V is TRBV25-1; either TRBD1 or TRBD2 may fit D (5 bases each). V lost 8 bases and J 5 bases, leaving 12 bases between the germline ends. This CDR3 region has 12 residues. Germline V lookup: CDR1 MGHDK, CDR2 SYGVNS. The CDR3 DNA sequence: TGTGCCAGCGAGGGGTTTTCGGAGACCCAGTACTTC. Protein: CASEGFSETQYF. The full variable domain, its missing parts supplied by reference TRBV25-1 and TRBJ2-5, is EADIYQTPRYLVIGTGKKITLECSQTMGHDKMYWYQQDPGMELHLIHYSYGVNSTEKGDLSSESTVSRIRTEHFPLTLESARPSHTSQYLCASEGFSETQYFGPGTRLLVL.

This rearrangement joins TRBV29-1 to TRBJ2-3, with no clear D. CDR3 size: 15 residues. Between the trimmed V and J ends, which lost 1 base and 0 bases, there was a span of 11 bases. Germline V CDR1 and CDR2: SQVTM, ANQGSEA. The CDR3 nucleotides read TGCAGCGTTGAAGGAGTATTCTATAGCACAGATACGCAGTATTTT. Its translation: CSVEGVFYSTDTQYF.